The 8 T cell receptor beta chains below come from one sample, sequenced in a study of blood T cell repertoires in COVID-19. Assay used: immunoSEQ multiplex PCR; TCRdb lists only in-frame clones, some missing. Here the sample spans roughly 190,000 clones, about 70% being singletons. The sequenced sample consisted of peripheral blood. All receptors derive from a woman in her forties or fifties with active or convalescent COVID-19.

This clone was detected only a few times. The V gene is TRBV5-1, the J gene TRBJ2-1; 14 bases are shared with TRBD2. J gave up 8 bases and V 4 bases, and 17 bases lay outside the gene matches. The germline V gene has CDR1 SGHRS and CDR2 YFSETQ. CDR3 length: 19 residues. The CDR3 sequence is CASSPEGYGTSGRYHEQFF. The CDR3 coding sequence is TGCGCCAGCAGCCCGGAGGGATATGGGACTAGCGGGAGATATCATGAGCAGTTCTTC.

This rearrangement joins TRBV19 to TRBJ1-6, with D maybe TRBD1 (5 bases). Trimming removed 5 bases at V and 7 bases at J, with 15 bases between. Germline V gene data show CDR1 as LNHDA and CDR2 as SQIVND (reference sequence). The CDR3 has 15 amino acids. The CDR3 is CASSPWGRQNSPLHF. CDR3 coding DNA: TGTGCCAGTAGTCCGTGGGGCAGGCAGAATTCACCCCTCCACTTT.

CDR3 nucleotides: TGTGCCAGCAGCTACAGAACTAGCACAGATACGCAGTATTTT. Encoded protein: CASSYRTSTDTQYF. V usage is TRBV11-3 and J usage is TRBJ2-3, with D unresolved. CDR3 size: 14 residues. Trimming shortened V by 4 bases and J by 0 bases, and 8 bases separated the two germline ends. Germline loops: CDR1 SGHNT, CDR2 YENEEA.

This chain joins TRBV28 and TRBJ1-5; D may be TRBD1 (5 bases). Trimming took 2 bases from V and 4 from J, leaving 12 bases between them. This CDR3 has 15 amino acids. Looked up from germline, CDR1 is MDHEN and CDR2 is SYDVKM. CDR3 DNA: TGTGCCAGCAGTTTAGTCCAGGGAGGTAATCAGCCCCAGCATTTT. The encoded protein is CASSLVQGGNQPQHF.

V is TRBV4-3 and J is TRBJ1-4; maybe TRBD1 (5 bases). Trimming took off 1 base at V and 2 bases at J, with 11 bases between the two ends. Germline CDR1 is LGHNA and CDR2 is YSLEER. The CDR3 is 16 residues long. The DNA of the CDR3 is TGCGCCAGCAGCCAAGGAAGGGGTGTTACTAATGAAAAACTGTTTTTT. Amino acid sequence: CASSQGRGVTNEKLFF.

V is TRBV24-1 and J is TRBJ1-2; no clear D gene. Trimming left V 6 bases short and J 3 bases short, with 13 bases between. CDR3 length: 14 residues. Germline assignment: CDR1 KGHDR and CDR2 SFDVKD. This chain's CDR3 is CATSPSSGDYGYTF. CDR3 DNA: TGTGCCACCAGTCCTAGTTCCGGGGACTATGGCTACACCTTC.

This chain's CDR3 is CASSVGHGSSGANVLTF. The CDR3 bases are TGTGCCAGCAGCGTAGGACACGGGAGCTCTGGGGCCAACGTCCTGACTTTC. V and J are TRBV9 and TRBJ2-6, with D possibly matching TRBD2 (6 bases). Trimming removed 0 bases at V and 0 bases at J, with 10 bases between. The CDR3 has 17 amino acids. Germline lookup yields CDR1 SGDLS and CDR2 YYNGEE.

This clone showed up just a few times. CDR3 bases: TGTGCCAGCAGCTTTATAGCGGGAGGGCCTACCCTCTGGGCAGATACGCAGTATTTT. It specifies CASSFIAGGPTLWADTQYF. The chain employs TRBV21-1 and TRBJ2-3; TRBD2 was called by the table and not checked on the DNA. TRBV21-1 is labeled a pseudogene. There are 19 residues in the CDR3.